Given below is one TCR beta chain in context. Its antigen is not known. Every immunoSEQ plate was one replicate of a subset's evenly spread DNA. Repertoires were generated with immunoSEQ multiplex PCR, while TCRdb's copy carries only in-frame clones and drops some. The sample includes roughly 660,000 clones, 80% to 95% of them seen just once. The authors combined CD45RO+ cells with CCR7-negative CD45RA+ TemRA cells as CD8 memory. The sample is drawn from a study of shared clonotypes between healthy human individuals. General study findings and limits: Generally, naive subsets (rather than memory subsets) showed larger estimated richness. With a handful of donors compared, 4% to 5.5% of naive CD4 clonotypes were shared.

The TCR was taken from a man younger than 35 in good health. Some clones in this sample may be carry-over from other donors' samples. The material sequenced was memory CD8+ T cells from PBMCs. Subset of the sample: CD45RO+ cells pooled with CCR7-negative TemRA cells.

CDR3 bases: TGTGCCAGCAGGGGTCCCCTTAACACCGGGGAGCTGTTTTTT. The encoded protein is CASRGPLNTGELFF. The chain links TRBV28 to TRBJ2-2; D call uncertain. V lost 6 bases and J 2 bases, leaving 10 bases between the germline ends. This CDR3 contains 14 residues. Germline V gene sequence: CDR1 MDHEN, CDR2 SYDVKM.